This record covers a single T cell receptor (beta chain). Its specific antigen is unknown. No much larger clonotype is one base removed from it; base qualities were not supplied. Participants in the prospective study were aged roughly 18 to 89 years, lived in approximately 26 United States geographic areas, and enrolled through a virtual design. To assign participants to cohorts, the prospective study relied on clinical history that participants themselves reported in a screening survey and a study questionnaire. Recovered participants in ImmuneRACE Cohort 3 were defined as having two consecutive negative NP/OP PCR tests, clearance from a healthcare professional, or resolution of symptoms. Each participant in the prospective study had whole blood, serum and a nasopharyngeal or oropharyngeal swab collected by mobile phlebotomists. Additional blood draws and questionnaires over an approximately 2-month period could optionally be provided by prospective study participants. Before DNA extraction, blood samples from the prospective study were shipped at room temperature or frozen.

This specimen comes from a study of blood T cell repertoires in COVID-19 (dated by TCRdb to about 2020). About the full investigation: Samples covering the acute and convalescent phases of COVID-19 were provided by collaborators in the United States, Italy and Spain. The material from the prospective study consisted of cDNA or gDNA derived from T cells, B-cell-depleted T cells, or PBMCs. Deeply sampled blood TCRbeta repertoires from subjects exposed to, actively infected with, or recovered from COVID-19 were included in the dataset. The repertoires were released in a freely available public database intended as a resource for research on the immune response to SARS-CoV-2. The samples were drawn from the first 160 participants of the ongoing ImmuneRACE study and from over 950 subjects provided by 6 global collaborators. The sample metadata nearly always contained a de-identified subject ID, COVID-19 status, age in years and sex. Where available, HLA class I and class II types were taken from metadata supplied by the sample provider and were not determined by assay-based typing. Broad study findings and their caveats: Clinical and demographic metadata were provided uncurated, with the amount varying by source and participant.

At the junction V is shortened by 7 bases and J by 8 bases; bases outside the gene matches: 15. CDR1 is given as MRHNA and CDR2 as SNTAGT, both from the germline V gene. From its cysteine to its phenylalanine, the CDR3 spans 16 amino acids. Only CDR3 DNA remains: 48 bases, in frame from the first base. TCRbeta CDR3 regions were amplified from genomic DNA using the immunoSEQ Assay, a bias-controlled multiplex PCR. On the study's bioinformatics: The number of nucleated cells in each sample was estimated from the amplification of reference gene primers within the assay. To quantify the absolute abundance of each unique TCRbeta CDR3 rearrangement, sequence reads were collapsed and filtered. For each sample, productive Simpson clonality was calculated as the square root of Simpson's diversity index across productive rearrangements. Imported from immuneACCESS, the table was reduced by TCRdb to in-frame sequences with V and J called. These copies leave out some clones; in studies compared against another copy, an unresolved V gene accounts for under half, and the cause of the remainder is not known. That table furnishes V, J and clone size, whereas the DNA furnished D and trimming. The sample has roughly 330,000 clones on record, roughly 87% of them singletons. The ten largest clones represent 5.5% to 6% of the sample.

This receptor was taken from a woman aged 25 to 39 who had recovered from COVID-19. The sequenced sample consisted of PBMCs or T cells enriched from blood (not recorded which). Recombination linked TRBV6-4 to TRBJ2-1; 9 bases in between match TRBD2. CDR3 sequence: CASIPLERGVGDEQFF. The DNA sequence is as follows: TGTGCCAGCATTCCCTTAGAGCGGGGGGTTGGGGATGAGCAGTTCTTC.